The TCR beta chain under discussion was sequenced for a study of CD8 T cells in ankylosing spondylitis. CDR3 length equals 11 residues. V lost 0 bases, J lost 12 bases, and 6 bases lay in between. Germline-derived CDR1 and CDR2 are DFQATT and SNEGSKA (reference sequence). Libraries of TCR beta came from quantitative 5'-RACE with molecular barcodes. TCRdb reprocessed the 5' RACE reads with MiXCR, giving one entry per CDR3 protein. The profile shows more than 500,000 distinct CDR3 sequences, about 5.4% of them singletons. This clonotype was counted at least ten times. Its antigen is unidentified. Findings and limits, study-wide: In the blood and synovial fluid of reactive arthritis, some motif variants had been previously reported. As for the disease-linked clones, they showed a CD8+ phenotype and occurred at relatively low frequencies in peripheral blood. A TCR beta motif made of 7 to 9 highly homologous variants seemed typical of ankylosing spondylitis blood. Researchers reportedly found disease-linked clones significantly enriched in matched ankylosing spondylitis synovial fluid.

The sequence came from a male donor with ankylosing spondylitis. Sequencing input: blood, either unsorted or a sorted T cell fraction (not recorded which). The rearrangement joins TRBV20-1 to TRBJ1-6; D is unclear. The CDR3 region has the DNA TGCAGTGCTAGAGAAGGCTTACCCCTCCACTTT. Its protein product is CSAREGLPLHF.